This T cell receptor beta chain originates from a study of OX40 agonist ivuxolimab in advanced cancers. About the research overall: Partial responses were seen in three patients, one with hepatocellular carcinoma and two with cutaneous melanoma.

The timepoints at which blood was sampled were baseline, cycle 4 day 1, and cycle 7 day 1. Clones were sequenced by immunoSEQ multiplex PCR, and TCRdb holds only the in-frame ones, with some missing. The sample has about 19,000 clones, 77% seen once. This TCR came from an adult with an advanced solid tumor such as melanoma, head and neck, liver or kidney cancer. Sequenced material: CD4+ or CD8+ T cells sorted from blood, taken in a trial of the OX40 agonist ivuxolimab.

CDR3 nucleotides: TGTGCCAGCAGTTTAGGGTACACAGATACGCAGTATTTT. Its protein is CASSLGYTDTQYF. The V call is TRBV28, the J call TRBJ2-3; the D is unclear. V was pared by 2 bases and J by 2 bases, with 5 bases between. The CDR3 spans 13 residues. CDR1 and CDR2 from the germline V gene are MDHEN and SYDVKM.